The T cell receptor beta chain described here comes from a study of blood T cell repertoires in COVID-19 (dated by TCRdb to 2018 to 2020). Looking at the study overall: Collaborator samples came from the United States, Italy and Spain and covered acute and convalescent phases of COVID-19. The samples were drawn from the first 160 participants of the ongoing ImmuneRACE study and from about 1,200 subjects provided by 6 global collaborators. Subjects who had been exposed to COVID-19, were actively infected with it, or had recovered from it provided the deeply sampled blood TCRbeta repertoires that made up the dataset. HLA class I and class II types, where available, came from metadata supplied by the sample provider rather than from assay-based typing. The prospective study material was composed of cDNA or gDNA derived from T cells, B-cell-depleted T cells, or PBMCs. The repertoires were made available in a free public database intended to serve as a resource for research on the immune response to SARS-CoV-2. Sample metadata almost always included a de-identified subject ID, COVID-19 status, age in years and sex. Results and caveats for the whole study, not just this receptor: The quantity of clinical and demographic metadata differed by source and by participant and was supplied without curation.

Whole blood was collected in K2EDTA tubes by collaborating institutions according to the institutions' own protocols. For TCRbeta analysis, collaborator samples were shipped as frozen whole blood, as isolated PBMCs, or as DNA extracted from either sample type. Points on this clone: This clone's antigen is unknown. The sample holds no much larger clone one base away, and base qualities are not on file.

The immunoSEQ Assay, a bias-controlled multiplex PCR, was used to amplify TCRbeta CDR3 regions from genomic DNA. The authors' analysis ran thus. The number of nucleated cells in each sample was estimated from the amplification of reference gene primers within the assay. To quantify the absolute abundance of each unique TCRbeta CDR3 rearrangement, sequence reads were collapsed and filtered. For each sample, productive Simpson clonality was calculated as the square root of Simpson's diversity index over productive rearrangements. The immuneACCESS repertoire file appears here via TCRdb, limited to in-frame rearrangements. These files lack a portion of the clones; in checked studies, under half of the deficit traces to unresolved V genes, and the cause of the others is not known. V, J and clone size derive from that table, while D and trimming were established from the DNA sequence. Within this sample are about 74,000 clones, with 80% to 90% of them counted one time only. The biggest ten clones account for over 30% of the sample.

The germline V gene yields SGHDT for CDR1 and YYEEEE for CDR2. The CDR3 covers 12 residues, taking in both the cysteine and the phenylalanine. Just CDR3 DNA is preserved here, 36 bases in frame from base 1. The V end loses 4 bases and the J end loses 0 bases, and a stretch of 5 bases separates them. The source of this sequence is a man between 65 and 79 years old with acute or convalescent COVID-19. The source material was peripheral blood. The chain uses TRBV5-6 and TRBJ2-7; too little of a D gene remains to name it. The CDR3 region has the sequence CASSPNSYEQYF. The DNA reads TGTGCCAGCAGCCCCAACTCCTACGAGCAGTACTTC.